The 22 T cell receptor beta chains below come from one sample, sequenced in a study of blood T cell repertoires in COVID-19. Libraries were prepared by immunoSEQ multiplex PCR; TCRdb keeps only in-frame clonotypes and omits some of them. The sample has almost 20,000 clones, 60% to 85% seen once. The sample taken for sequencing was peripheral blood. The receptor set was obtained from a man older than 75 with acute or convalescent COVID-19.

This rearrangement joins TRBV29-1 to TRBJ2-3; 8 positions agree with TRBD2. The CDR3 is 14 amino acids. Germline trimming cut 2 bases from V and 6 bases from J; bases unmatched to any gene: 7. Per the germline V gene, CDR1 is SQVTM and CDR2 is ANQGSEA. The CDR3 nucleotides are TGCAGCGTTGAACTCAGCGGGAGATATGATACGCAGTATTTT. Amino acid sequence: CSVELSGRYDTQYF.

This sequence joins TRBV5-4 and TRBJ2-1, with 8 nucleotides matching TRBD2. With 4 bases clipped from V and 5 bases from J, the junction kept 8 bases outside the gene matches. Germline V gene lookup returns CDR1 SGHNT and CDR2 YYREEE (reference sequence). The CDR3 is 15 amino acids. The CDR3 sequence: CASSPSGGGHNEQFF. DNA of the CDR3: TGTGCCAGCAGCCCGAGCGGGGGTGGGCACAATGAGCAGTTCTTC.

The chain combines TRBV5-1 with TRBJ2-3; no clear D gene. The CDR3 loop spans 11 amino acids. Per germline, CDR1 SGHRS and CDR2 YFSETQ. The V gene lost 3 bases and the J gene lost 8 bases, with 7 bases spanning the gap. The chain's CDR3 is CASSSEATQYF. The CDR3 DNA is TGCGCCAGCAGCTCAGAGGCTACGCAGTATTTT. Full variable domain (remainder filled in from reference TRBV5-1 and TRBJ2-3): KAGVTQTPRYLIKTRGQQVTLSCSPISGHRSVSWYQQTPGQGLQFLFEYFSETQRNKGNFPGRFSGRQFSNSRSEMNVSTLELGDSALYLCASSSEATQYFGPGTRLTVL.

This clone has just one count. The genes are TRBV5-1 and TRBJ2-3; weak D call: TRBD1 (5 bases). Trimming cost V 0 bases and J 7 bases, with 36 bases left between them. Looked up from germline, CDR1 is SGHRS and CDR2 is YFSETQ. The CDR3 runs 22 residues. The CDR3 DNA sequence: TGCGCCAGCAGCTTGGCACGTGACGTAGCCTTTCGCAGGAACAGGCTCGGTAATACGCAGTATTTT. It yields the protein CASSLARDVAFRRNRLGNTQYF.

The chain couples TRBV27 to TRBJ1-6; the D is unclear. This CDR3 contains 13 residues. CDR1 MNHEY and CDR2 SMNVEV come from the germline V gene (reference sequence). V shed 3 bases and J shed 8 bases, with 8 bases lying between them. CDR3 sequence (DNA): TGTGCCAGCAGTTTCAGTCCCCATTCACCCCTCCACTTT. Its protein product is CASSFSPHSPLHF.

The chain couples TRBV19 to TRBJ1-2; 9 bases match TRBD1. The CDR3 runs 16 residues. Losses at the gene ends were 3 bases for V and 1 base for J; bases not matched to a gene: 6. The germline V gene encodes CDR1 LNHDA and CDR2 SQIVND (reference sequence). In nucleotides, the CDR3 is TGTGCCAGTAGTATTCGGGGACAGGGAGGTAACTATGGCTACACCTTC. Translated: CASSIRGQGGNYGYTF. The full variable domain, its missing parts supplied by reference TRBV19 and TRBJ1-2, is DGGITQSPKYLFRKEGQNVTLSCEQNLNHDAMYWYRQDPGQGLRLIYYSQIVNDFQKGDIAEGYSVSREKKESFPLTVTSAQKNPTAFYLCASSIRGQGGNYGYTFGSGTRLTVV.

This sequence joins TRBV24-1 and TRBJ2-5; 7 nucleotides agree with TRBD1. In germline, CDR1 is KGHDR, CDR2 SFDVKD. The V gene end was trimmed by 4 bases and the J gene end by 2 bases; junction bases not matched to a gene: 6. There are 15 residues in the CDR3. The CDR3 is CATSDPTGLQETQYF. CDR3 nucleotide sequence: TGTGCCACCAGTGACCCGACAGGGTTACAAGAGACCCAGTACTTC.

This CDR3 reads CASSLRISGTNTGELFF. The CDR3 nucleotides read TGTGCCAGCAGCCTTCGTATTAGCGGGACGAACACCGGGGAGCTGTTTTTT. The gene calls are TRBV5-6 and TRBJ2-2, with 8 bases identical to TRBD2. CDR1 and CDR2 (germline): SGHDT, YYEEEE. CDR3 length equals 17 residues. Germline trimming cut 4 bases from V and 0 bases from J; bases unmatched to any gene: 8.

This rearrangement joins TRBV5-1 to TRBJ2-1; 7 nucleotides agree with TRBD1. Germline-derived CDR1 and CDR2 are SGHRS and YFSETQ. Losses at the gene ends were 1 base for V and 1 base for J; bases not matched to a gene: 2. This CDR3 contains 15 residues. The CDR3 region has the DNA TGCGCCAGCAGCTTGATGACAGGGTCCTACAATGAGCAGTTCTTC. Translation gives CASSLMTGSYNEQFF. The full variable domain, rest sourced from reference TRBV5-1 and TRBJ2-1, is KAGVTQTPRYLIKTRGQQVTLSCSPISGHRSVSWYQQTPGQGLQFLFEYFSETQRNKGNFPGRFSGRQFSNSRSEMNVSTLELGDSALYLCASSLMTGSYNEQFFGPGTRLTVL.

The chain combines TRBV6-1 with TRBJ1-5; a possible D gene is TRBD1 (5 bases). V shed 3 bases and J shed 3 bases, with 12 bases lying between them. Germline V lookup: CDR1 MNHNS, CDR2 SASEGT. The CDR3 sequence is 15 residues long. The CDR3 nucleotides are TGTGCCAGCAGTGACAGGGCACAGGCCAATCAGCCCCAGCATTTT. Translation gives CASSDRAQANQPQHF.

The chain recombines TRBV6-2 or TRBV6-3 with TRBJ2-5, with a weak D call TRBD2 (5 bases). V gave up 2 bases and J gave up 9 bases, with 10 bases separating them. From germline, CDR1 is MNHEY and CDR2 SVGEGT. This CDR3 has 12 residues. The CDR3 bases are TGTGCCAGCAGTTACCCCCTAGCTTCCCAGTACTTC. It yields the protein CASSYPLASQYF.

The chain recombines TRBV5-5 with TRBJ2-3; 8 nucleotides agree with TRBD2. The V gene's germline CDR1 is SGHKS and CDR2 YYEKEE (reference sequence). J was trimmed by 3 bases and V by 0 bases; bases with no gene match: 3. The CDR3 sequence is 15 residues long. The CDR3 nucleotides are TGTGCCAGCAGCTTGGAGCCGGGAGGGACAGATACGCAGTATTTT. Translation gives CASSLEPGGTDTQYF.

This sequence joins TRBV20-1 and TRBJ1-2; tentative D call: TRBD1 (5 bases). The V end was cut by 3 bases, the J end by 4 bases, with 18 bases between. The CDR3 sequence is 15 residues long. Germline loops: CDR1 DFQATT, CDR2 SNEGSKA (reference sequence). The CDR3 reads CSASTPTSGVYGYTF. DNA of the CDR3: TGCAGTGCTAGTACACCGACTTCGGGGGTCTATGGCTACACCTTC.

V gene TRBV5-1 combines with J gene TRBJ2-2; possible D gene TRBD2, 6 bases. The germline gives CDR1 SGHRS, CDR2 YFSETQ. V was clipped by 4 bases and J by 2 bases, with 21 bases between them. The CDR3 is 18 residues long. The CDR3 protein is CASSAESGFHLNTGELFF. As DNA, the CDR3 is TGCGCCAGCAGCGCCGAAAGCGGGTTTCATTTAAACACCGGGGAGCTGTTTTTT.

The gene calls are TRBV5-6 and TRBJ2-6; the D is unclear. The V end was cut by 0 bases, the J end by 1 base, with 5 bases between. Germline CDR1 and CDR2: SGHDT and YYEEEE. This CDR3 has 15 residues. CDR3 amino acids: CASSLGVSGANVLTF. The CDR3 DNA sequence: TGTGCCAGCAGCTTGGGTGTATCTGGGGCCAACGTCCTGACTTTC.

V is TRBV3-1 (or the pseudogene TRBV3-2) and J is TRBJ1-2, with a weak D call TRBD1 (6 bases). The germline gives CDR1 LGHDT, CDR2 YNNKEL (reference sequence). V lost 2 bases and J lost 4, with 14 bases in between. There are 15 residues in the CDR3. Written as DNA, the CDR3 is TGTGCCAGCAGCCAATCGGGGGGCGCGGGCTATGGCTACACCTTC. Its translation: CASSQSGGAGYGYTF.

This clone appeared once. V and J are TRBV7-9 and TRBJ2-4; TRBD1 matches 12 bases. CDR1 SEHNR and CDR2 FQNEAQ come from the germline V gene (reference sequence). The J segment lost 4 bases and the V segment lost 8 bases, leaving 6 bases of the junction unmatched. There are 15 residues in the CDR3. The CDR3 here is CASGGTGGSKNIQYF. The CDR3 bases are TGTGCCAGCGGGGGGACAGGGGGCTCGAAAAACATTCAGTACTTC. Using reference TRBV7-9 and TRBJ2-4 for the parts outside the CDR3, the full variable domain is DTGVSQNPRHKITKRGQNVTFRCDPISEHNRLYWYRQTLGQGPEFLTYFQNEAQLEKSRLLSDRFSAERPKGSFSTLEIQRTEQGDSAMYLCASGGTGGSKNIQYFGAGTRLSVL.

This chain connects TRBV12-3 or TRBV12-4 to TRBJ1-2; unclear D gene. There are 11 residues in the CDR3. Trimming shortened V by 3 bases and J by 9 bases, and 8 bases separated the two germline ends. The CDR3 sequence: CASSFASSYTF. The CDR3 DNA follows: TGTGCCAGCAGTTTTGCGTCGAGCTACACCTTC.

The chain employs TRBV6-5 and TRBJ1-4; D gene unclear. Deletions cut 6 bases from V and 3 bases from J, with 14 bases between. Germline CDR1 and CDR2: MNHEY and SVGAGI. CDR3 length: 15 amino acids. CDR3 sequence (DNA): TGTGCCAGCAGGGCAGCAACTAGGGCTAATGAAAAACTGTTTTTT. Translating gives CASRAATRANEKLFF.

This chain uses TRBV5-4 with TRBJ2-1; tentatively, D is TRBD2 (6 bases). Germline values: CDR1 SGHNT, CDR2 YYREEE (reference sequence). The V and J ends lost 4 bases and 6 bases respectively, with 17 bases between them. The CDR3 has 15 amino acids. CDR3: CASSLTGTRSNEQFF. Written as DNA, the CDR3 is TGTGCCAGCAGCCTCACTGGGACTCGCAGCAATGAGCAGTTCTTC.

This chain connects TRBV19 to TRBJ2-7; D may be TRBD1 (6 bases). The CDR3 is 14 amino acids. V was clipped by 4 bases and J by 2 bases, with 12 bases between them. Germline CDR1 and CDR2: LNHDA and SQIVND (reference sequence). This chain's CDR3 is CASSTTGTPYEQYV. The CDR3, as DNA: TGTGCCAGTAGTACAACCGGGACACCCTACGAGCAGTACGTC.

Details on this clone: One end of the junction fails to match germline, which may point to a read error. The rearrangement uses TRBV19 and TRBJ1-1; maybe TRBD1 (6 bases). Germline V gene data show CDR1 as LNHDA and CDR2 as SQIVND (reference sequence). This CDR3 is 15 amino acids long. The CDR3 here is CASRIDRLRGTEAFF. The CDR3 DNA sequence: TGTGCCAGTAGGATAGACAGGCTACGAGGGACTGAAGCTTTCTTT.